This T cell receptor (beta chain) was profiled in a study of B cell selection in AIRE deficiency. The study's findings and limits: Shared Treg sequences had shorter CDR3s, biased toward rearrangements with few non-templated insertions. TCRbeta-only data showed around 39% of shared healthy Treg sequences in healthy Tconv. AIRE-deficient Tconv and Treg repertoires matched healthy donors in TCRBV, CDR3 length, diversity.

This CDR3 is built from 13 residues. The V gene lost 4 bases and the J gene lost 3 bases, with 10 bases spanning the gap. Germline lookup yields CDR1 SGHKS and CDR2 YYEKEE (reference sequence). Sequencing was performed with immunoSEQ multiplex PCR; in TCRdb, only in-frame clones are kept and a portion is missing. The table records roughly 18,000 clones, 85% to 95% of them present only once. Only one count was recorded for this clone. The target antigen is unknown. Regulatory T cells were sorted as CD4+CD25hiCD127low/negative. Unrelated healthy donors provided the controls. The chain uses TRBV5-5 and TRBJ2-5; possible D gene TRBD1, 5 bases. This clonotype was obtained from a human donor in good health. Sequences were obtained from CD4+CD25+ Tregs sorted from PBMCs. CDR3 amino acids: CASSQIREETQYF. For the CDR3, the DNA is TGTGCCAGCAGCCAAATCAGGGAAGAGACCCAGTACTTC.